The clone carrying this T cell receptor (beta chain) occurred many times. Its target is not known. Synthesis of TCR cDNA relied on 5'RACE template switching, which attached a universal primer site and UMIs. TCRdb re-analysed the 5' RACE reads in MiXCR, keeping a single row per CDR3 protein. The sample records 120,000 or so distinct CDR3 sequences, almost 9% being singletons. CDR3 length: 15 amino acids. Germline V lookup: CDR1 MNHEY, CDR2 SVGAGI. The data were taken from a study of T cells after yellow fever vaccination. Study results and caveats: The booster saw the reappearance of most primary-vaccination clones (around 96% CD4, about 85% CD8). Just a small share of clonotypes turned up in the CD4 compartment as well as the CD8 compartment.

The chain recombines TRBV6-5 with TRBJ2-6, with D possibly being TRBD1 or TRBD2 (5 bases each). The sequences come from CD8+ T cells sorted from PBMCs, collected on the day of the yellow fever booster vaccination. The clonotype originates from a man in his late teens or twenties who received the YFV17D yellow fever vaccine. CDR3 region: CAPNGGSSGANVLTF. The CDR3 DNA is TGTGCTCCAAATGGGGGAAGCTCTGGGGCCAACGTCCTGACTTTC.